The clone carrying this T cell receptor (beta chain) came up many times. Looked up from germline, CDR1 is MDHEN and CDR2 is SYDVKM. Losses at the gene ends were 4 bases for V and 4 bases for J; bases not matched to a gene: 5. This CDR3 is 15 amino acids long. These data originate in a study of blood T cells in healthy people across ages. The second PCR ran roughly 7 to 12 cycles with a sample-barcoded 5' primer and J-beta primers. One entry per CDR3 protein, called by TCRdb with MiXCR from the 5' RACE reads. Here the sample spans 1,500,000 or so distinct CDR3 sequences, roughly two fifths being singletons. Every participating donor contributed roughly 11 milliliters of peripheral blood through a draw.

The specimen sequenced was blood. This clonotype was sampled from a young woman in good health. This chain joins TRBV28 and TRBJ1-5; 9 bases match TRBD1. For the CDR3, the DNA is TGTGCCAGCAGTTCCCCCGGGACAGGGAATCAGCCCCAGCATTTT. Protein product: CASSSPGTGNQPQHF.